This T cell receptor (beta chain) was found in a study of OX40 agonist ivuxolimab in advanced cancers. Overall study context: Ivuxolimab is an agonistic anti-OX40 (CD134) antibody, and patients were treated with it. General observations from the study: Relative to CD4+, CD8+ T cells held more expanded clones on average. Near-lowest levels of clonal expansion characterized partial responders at 0.1-3.0 mg/kg. Low normalized T-cell clonal expansion also characterized some of the nonresponders.

This CDR3 contains 14 residues. Germline lookup yields CDR1 SGHRS and CDR2 YFSETQ. J lost 2 bases, V lost 4 bases, and 4 bases had no gene match. Produced via immunoSEQ multiplex PCR; TCRdb's table is partial and in-frame only. Among nearly 90,000 clones, around nine tenths were seen once, and the ten largest hold around 1.6%. The table lists this clone with a few counts. Its antigen is unidentified. The source was CD4+ or CD8+ T cells sorted from blood, collected in a trial of the OX40 agonist ivuxolimab. This clonotype was sampled from an adult with an advanced solid tumor such as melanoma, head and neck, liver or kidney cancer. The chain is built from TRBV5-1 and TRBJ1-2; 8 bases map to TRBD1. As DNA, the CDR3 is TGCGCCAGCAGCATCCGACAGGGGAACTATGGCTACACCTTC. Its protein product is CASSIRQGNYGYTF.